This T cell receptor beta chain comes out of a study of T-cell memory formation after mild COVID-19 (dated by TCRdb to the early 2020s). For context, the study as a whole: Most TCR sequence clusters were specific to one of the two donors. Two young, previously healthy adult volunteers made up the cohort, one male and one female. Longitudinal TCRalpha and TCRbeta repertoire sequencing tracked T-cell clones expanding and contracting after mild COVID-19 in a couple of donors. The investigation overall reported the following: Contracting CD4+ clones were found mainly in CM and EM memory subsets, while CD8+ clones were enriched in EMRA. Balanced CD4/CD8 phenotypes were observed for clones contracting from day 15 to 85, whereas a bias towards CD4+ was observed for a second wave of clones expanding from day 15 to 37. The study included only a couple of mild cases, and larger cohorts that include severe cases with pre-infection samples were judged to be necessary. SARS-CoV-2 specificity was not confirmed for the second-wave clones peaking on day 37. The detection of some responding clones in pre-infection memory suggests that pre-existing cross-reactive memory T cells joined the SARS-CoV-2 response.

At the junction V is shortened by 0 bases and J by 0 bases, with 4 bases in between. There are 14 amino acids in the CDR3, from cysteine to phenylalanine inclusive. The DNA shown is the 42-base CDR3, in frame from base 1. The germline V gene gives CDR1 as SGHTA and CDR2 as FQGNSA. Concerning this clonotype itself: Its cognate antigen has yet to be identified. No base qualities exist here, and no much larger clone lies one base off it.

Sequencer: Illumina NovaSeq 6000. TCRalpha and TCRbeta cDNA libraries were constructed by 5'RACE with constant-segment primers, with sample barcodes and unique molecular identifiers being introduced. RNA was extracted from every sample with Trizol reagent. Libraries were amplified in two PCR steps, with a second sample barcode and Illumina TruSeq adapters added in the second step. Libraries were sequenced on an Illumina NovaSeq with 2 x 150 bp paired-end reads. The study's own analysis went as follows. The reads were demultiplexed and collapsed into UMI-guided consensus sequences using migec v1.2.7. Using mixcr v2.1.11, UMI consensuses were aligned to TRA and TRB V and J templates and then assembled into clonotypes. Clonotypes were classified as expanded or contracted when called significant by both edgeR and NoisET, with noise models trained on biological replicates. For edgeR calls, the cutoffs were a false discovery rate-adjusted p below 0.01 and a log2 fold-change threshold of 1. As an exploratory analysis of dynamics, max-normalized trajectories of the 1000 most abundant clonotypes were examined with PCA combined with hierarchical clustering. Each responding clone was given a CD4 or CD8 phenotype based on the CD4+ and CD8+ repertoires, which had been sequenced separately. Starting from the raw public reads, TCRdb applied fastp trimming at Q25, assembled clones with MiXCR and retained in-frame beta chains. Records with the same CDR3 protein are collapsed into one entry carrying the most frequent genes and DNA. TCRdb's processing, not the study's, gives the V and J calls here. This sample is represented by fewer than 450,000 distinct CDR3 sequences; roughly a quarter of them were singletons. Around 9% of the sample is taken by the ten largest.

Ficoll-Paque density gradient centrifugation was the method used to isolate PBMCs. This TCR was recovered from an adult woman who had mild COVID-19 (a few samples of this study predate the infection). The sample titles of this study are shuffled in the database, so cell type and time point are left out; the donor was told from shared clones. The rearranged segments are TRBV7-2 and TRBJ2-3; the D gene is unclear. Source material: PBMCs or a T cell subset sorted from them (not recorded which). The DNA sequence is TGTGCCAGCAGCTTAGCGGTCAGCACAGATACGCAGTATTTT. The encoded protein is CASSLAVSTDTQYF. Reference TRBV7-2 and TRBJ2-3 proteins supply the regions before and after the CDR3; the full variable domain is: GAGVSQSPSNKVTEKGKDVELRCDPISGHTALYWYRQSLGQGLEFLIYFQGNSAPDKSGLPSDRFSAERTGGSVSTLTIQRTQQEDSAVYLCASSLAVSTDTQYFGPGTRLTVL.